The 13 T cell receptor beta chains given below trace back to one sample, sequenced in a study of cytomegalovirus exposure and HLA in healthy donors. PCR primers comprised 60 Vbeta and 13 Jbeta primers. The table came from immunoSEQ multiplex PCR; TCRdb's copy has only in-frame clones and leaves some out. The sample holds 150,000 or so clones; approximately 80% are singletons and the top ten take about 12%. Sequenced input: PBMCs. The receptor source for this set is a man aged 35 to 55 in good health and CMV-seropositive.

This chain's CDR3 is CASSSPRTDGYTF. As DNA, the CDR3 is TGTGCCAGCAGTTCACCCCGGACAGATGGCTACACCTTC. This sequence joins TRBV6-5 and TRBJ1-2, with D perhaps TRBD1 (6 bases). The CDR3 runs to 13 residues. The V gene lost 4 bases and the J gene lost 6 bases, with 12 bases spanning the gap. Germline CDR1 is MNHEY and CDR2 is SVGAGI.

The V call is TRBV7-9, the J call TRBJ1-5; D is unclear. CDR1 and CDR2 (germline): SEHNR, FQNEAQ (reference sequence). V lost 0 bases, J lost 6 bases, and 9 bases lay in between. CDR3 length: 14 amino acids. The CDR3 DNA reads as TGTGCCAGCAGCTTAGCGTCAGCGGGTCAGCCCCAGCATTTT. It specifies CASSLASAGQPQHF.

The chain uses TRBV18 and TRBJ2-7, with D perhaps TRBD1 (7 bases). The CDR3 sequence is 15 residues long. Germline CDR1 reads KGHSH; CDR2 reads LQKENI. Trimming stripped 0 bases from V and 3 bases from J, with 12 bases between. CDR3 residues: CASSPPRQGGYEQYF. Written as DNA, the CDR3 is TGTGCCAGCTCACCACCTCGGCAGGGGGGCTACGAGCAGTACTTC. Using reference TRBV18 and TRBJ2-7 for the parts outside the CDR3, the full variable domain is NAGVMQNPRHLVRRRGQEARLRCSPMKGHSHVYWYRQLPEEGLKFMVYLQKENIIDESGMPKERFSAEFPKEGPSILRIQQVVRGDSAAYFCASSPPRQGGYEQYFGPGTRLTVT.

This clone was seen just once. This chain connects TRBV9 to TRBJ1-1; D is undetermined. The CDR3 sequence is 14 residues long. V gave up 0 bases and J gave up 6 bases, with 12 bases separating them. CDR1 and CDR2 from the germline V gene are SGDLS and YYNGEE. This CDR3 reads CASSVDGEGSEAFF. The CDR3 region has the DNA TGTGCCAGCAGCGTAGACGGGGAAGGGTCTGAAGCTTTCTTT.

J is TRBJ2-2 and V is TRBV6-4, with 7 positions matching TRBD1. The CDR3 runs 14 residues. V gave up 2 bases and J gave up 3 bases; unmatched junction bases: 0. Germline V CDR1 and CDR2: MRHNA, SNTAGT. CDR3 sequence (DNA): TGTGCCAGCAGTGACCAGGGGGACACCGGGGAGCTGTTTTTT. Its protein product is CASSDQGDTGELFF.

This clone is a singleton in its sample. The rearrangement links TRBV12-5 to TRBJ2-1, with D maybe TRBD2 (6 bases). From germline, CDR1 is LGHNT and CDR2 FRNRAP. CDR3 length: 13 amino acids. V was clipped by 2 bases and J by 12 bases, with 14 bases between them. The CDR3 region is CASGLKERAGQFF. CDR3 coding DNA: TGTGCTAGTGGTTTGAAAGAGCGGGCGGGGCAGTTCTTC.

V usage is TRBV2 and J usage is TRBJ2-1; 12 positions match TRBD2. This CDR3 contains 15 residues. V dropped 4 bases and J dropped 7; count of bases not matched to a gene: 5. Germline CDR1 is SNHLY and CDR2 is FYNNEI. The CDR3, as DNA: TGTGCCAGCAGTGCACCTAGCGGGAGGGGTAATGAGCAGTTCTTC. This gives the protein CASSAPSGRGNEQFF.

The V call is TRBV10-3, the J call TRBJ1-1, with D uncertain. V was pared by 9 bases and J by 1 base, with 9 bases between. CDR3 size: 12 residues. Germline V CDR1 and CDR2: ENHRY, SYGVKD. CDR3 loop: CAISRQNTEAFF. CDR3 nucleotide sequence: TGTGCCATTTCCCGACAGAACACTGAAGCTTTCTTT.

This clone has just one count. The rearrangement joins TRBV4-1 to TRBJ2-3; 7 positions match TRBD2. Germline V lookup: CDR1 MGHRA, CDR2 YSYEKL. This CDR3 spans 17 amino acids. The V gene end was trimmed by 0 bases and the J gene end by 0 bases; junction bases not matched to a gene: 6. The CDR3 region is CASSQEGEGRSTDTQYF. The CDR3, as DNA: TGCGCCAGCAGCCAAGAGGGGGAGGGCCGAAGCACAGATACGCAGTATTTT.

This clone was observed a single time. V and J are TRBV9 and TRBJ2-1, with TRBD2 matching over 7 bases. The CDR3 has 16 amino acids. V gave up 0 bases and J gave up 1 base; unmatched junction bases: 4. CDR1 and CDR2 (germline): SGDLS, YYNGEE. The CDR3 DNA reads as TGTGCCAGCAGCGTAGATGGCGGGGGTTCCTACAATGAGCAGTTCTTC. It codes for CASSVDGGGSYNEQFF.

Only a few counts were recorded for this clone. The V call is TRBV6-1, the J call TRBJ2-1; a possible D gene is TRBD1 (6 bases). CDR1 and CDR2 (germline): MNHNS, SASEGT. The V end lost 7 bases, the J end lost 1 base, and 11 bases lay between the germline ends. This CDR3 is 14 amino acids long. The CDR3 DNA reads as TGTGCCAGCATTCTGCAGGGGTCCTACAATGAGCAGTTCTTC. Protein sequence: CASILQGSYNEQFF.

The chain joins TRBV7-9 to TRBJ2-7; TRBD1 might be the D (6 bases). Germline-derived CDR1 and CDR2 are SEHNR and FQNEAQ (reference sequence). This CDR3 has 14 residues. V dropped 5 bases and J dropped 0 bases, with 11 bases sitting between them. This CDR3 is CASSPDRFSYEQYF. The CDR3 DNA reads as TGTGCCAGCAGCCCAGACAGGTTCTCCTACGAGCAGTACTTC.

In regard to this clone: Its ends do not fully match the called genes, so a read error is possible. Other DNA sequences of this sample code for an identical CDR3. This chain links TRBV6-5 with TRBJ2-1; 8 bases match TRBD2. This CDR3 comprises 16 residues. Per germline, CDR1 MNHEY and CDR2 SVGAGI. The CDR3 nucleotides are TGTGCCAGCAGCTACTCGGCCGGGGGGGTCTCCAATGAGCAGTTCTTC. It codes for CASSYSAGGVSNEQFF.